Following are 27 T cell receptor beta chains from one sample sequenced in a study of human T cells and chemical hapten exposure (dated by TCRdb to about 2021). The library was produced with RACE. TCRdb shows the sequencer as NextSeq 500. The raw public reads went through TCRdb reprocessing: fastp at Q25, MiXCR clone calling, in-frame beta chains kept. Each record represents a unique CDR3 protein, reported with the most common genes and DNA among its rows. Across this sample there are 75,000 to 100,000 distinct CDR3 sequences, with around 12% seen only once. 2.1% of the sample rests with the top ten. What this sample's time point label stands for: patch test 1, 2 weeks after DPC sensitization. The treatment or condition tag for this specimen amounts to: therapeutic diphenylcyclopropenone sensitization with weekly scalp DPC. The sample in question was whole blood, obtained in connection with sensitization to the hapten diphenylcyclopropenone (DPC). The receptors shown here come from a woman between 40 and 50 years old with alopecia areata. Some clones in this sample may be carry-over from other donors' samples.

The chain employs TRBV28 and TRBJ2-1; TRBD2 matches at 9 bases. Germline CDR1 and CDR2: MDHEN and SYDVKM. V dropped 6 bases and J dropped 8; count of bases not matched to a gene: 14. The CDR3 contains 16 residues. The CDR3 DNA reads as TGTGCCAGCAGCCTAAAGGGTAGCGGGAGAGTCTATGAGCAGTTCTTC. Translating gives CASSLKGSGRVYEQFF.

This clonotype was picked up a small number of times. The chain links TRBV6-6 to TRBJ2-1; D gene unclear. The CDR3 runs 14 residues. V shed 1 base and J shed 9 bases, with 13 bases lying between them. Per the germline V gene, CDR1 is MNHNY and CDR2 is SVGAGI (reference sequence). Written as DNA, the CDR3 is TGTGCCAGCAGTTACTTATCCGATTTTGGTGAGCAGTTCTTC. Its translation is CASSYLSDFGEQFF.

This clonotype occurred a few times. V usage is TRBV4-3 and J usage is TRBJ1-2; no clear D. The germline gives CDR1 LGHNA, CDR2 YSLEER. The CDR3 contains 15 residues. Trimming shortened V by 0 bases and J by 7 bases, and 15 bases separated the two germline ends. CDR3 sequence: CASSQDLSSPIGYTF. The DNA for the CDR3 is TGCGCCAGCAGCCAAGATCTATCCAGCCCTATTGGCTACACCTTC.

CDR3 DNA: TGTGCCAGCTCACTCGGACGTTCGAACACCGGGGAGCTGTTTTTT. Translated, it gives CASSLGRSNTGELFF. V gene TRBV18 combines with J gene TRBJ2-2; D is undetermined. V lost 4 bases, J lost 0 bases, and 9 bases lay in between. This CDR3 has 15 residues. Germline V gene sequence: CDR1 KGHSH, CDR2 LQKENI.

This clonotype has only a few counts. The gene calls are TRBV24-1 and TRBJ2-3, with 10 bases lining up with TRBD2. The CDR3 runs 20 residues. V lost 0 bases and J lost 1; bases outside the gene matches: 12. Germline CDR1 reads KGHDR; CDR2 reads SFDVKD. The CDR3 loop reads CATSDLRYSGGPEGTDTQYF. CDR3 nucleotides: TGTGCCACCAGTGATTTGCGATATAGCGGGGGGCCCGAAGGCACAGATACGCAGTATTTT.

There are many counts of this clonotype. The genes are TRBV20-1 and TRBJ1-5; TRBD1 might be the D (6 bases). Trimming removed 6 bases at V and 6 bases at J, with 24 bases between. The CDR3 has 16 amino acids. The germline V gene encodes CDR1 DFQATT and CDR2 SNEGSKA (reference sequence). The CDR3 DNA follows: TGCAGTGCCCCTTCCCTACAGGGTGGAGAAAGTCAGCCCCAGCATTTT. Amino acid sequence: CSAPSLQGGESQPQHF.

This clonotype turned up a few times. The V gene is TRBV15, the J gene TRBJ2-7, with TRBD2 identical over 13 bases. Germline CDR1 LNHNV, CDR2 YYDKDF (reference sequence). This CDR3 comprises 16 residues. V shed 2 bases, J shed 7 bases, and the junction held 8 bases outside the gene matches. CDR3 in amino acids: CATSRSGTSGIREQYF. CDR3 bases: TGTGCCACCAGCAGATCCGGGACTAGCGGGATACGGGAGCAGTACTTC.

This clonotype was seen more than once but under ten times. This chain uses TRBV6-2 or TRBV6-3 with TRBJ2-1, with D unresolved. This CDR3 region has 15 residues. Germline V CDR1 and CDR2: MNHEY, SVGEGT. V lost 9 bases and J 7 bases, leaving 22 bases between the germline ends. The chain's CDR3 is CASKRGEGSVNEQFF. CDR3 bases: TGTGCCAGTAAGCGCGGTGAAGGGTCGGTGAATGAGCAGTTCTTC.

This clonotype was recorded a few times. The V and J genes are TRBV27 and TRBJ2-7; tentatively, D is TRBD2 (5 bases). Trimming removed 4 bases at V and 3 bases at J, with 13 bases between. CDR1 and CDR2 (germline): MNHEY, SMNVEV (reference sequence). The CDR3 consists of 14 residues. As DNA, the CDR3 is TGTGCCAGCAGTTCCGTTATGAGGGTCTACGAGCAGTACTTC. Its translation is CASSSVMRVYEQYF.

CDR3 nucleotide sequence: TGCGCCAGCAGCCCGCAGACAGGGGGACCTCAGCCCCAGCATTTT. Encoded protein: CASSPQTGGPQPQHF. V and J are TRBV4-1 and TRBJ1-5; 9 bases align to TRBD1. This CDR3 spans 15 amino acids. Germline CDR1 and CDR2: MGHRA and YSYEKL. Losses at the gene ends were 4 bases for V and 6 bases for J; bases not matched to a gene: 7.

The chain carries TRBV7-9 and TRBJ2-7; D might be TRBD1 (6 bases). The V end was cut by 6 bases, the J end by 4 bases, with 10 bases between. The CDR3 extends over 12 amino acids. Germline V gene lookup returns CDR1 SEHNR and CDR2 FQNEAQ (reference sequence). CDR3 in amino acids: CASSRDTYEQYF. Written as DNA, the CDR3 is TGTGCCAGCAGTCGGGACACTTACGAGCAGTACTTC.

There are a few counts of this clonotype. The V call is TRBV9, the J call TRBJ2-4; 7 bases agree with TRBD1. The CDR3 contains 15 residues. In germline, CDR1 is SGDLS, CDR2 YYNGEE. Losses at the gene ends were 5 bases for V and 2 bases for J; bases not matched to a gene: 7. The CDR3 region is CASSEQGLTKNIQYF. CDR3 bases: TGTGCCAGCAGTGAACAGGGGTTAACCAAAAACATTCAGTACTTC.

CDR3 sequence: CASSFKRETHLLKGNEQFF. In nucleotides, the CDR3 is TGTGCCAGCAGCTTCAAGCGGGAGACTCACCTACTAAAGGGCAATGAGCAGTTCTTC. The V and J genes are TRBV7-6 and TRBJ2-1, with 8 bases identical to TRBD2. The V and J ends lost 3 bases and 6 bases, in that order; junction bases with no gene match: 19. CDR3 size: 19 residues. The germline V gene encodes CDR1 SGHVS and CDR2 FNYEAQ.

This clonotype was found many times. The chain employs TRBV11-2 and TRBJ2-3; 8 positions agree with TRBD1. Germline V gene lookup returns CDR1 SGHAT and CDR2 FQNNGV. With V trimmed by 4 bases and J by 2 bases, 8 bases remained unmatched. This CDR3 is built from 16 residues. The CDR3 DNA is TGTGCCAGCAGCTCTAGAGGGACAGGCTACACAGATACGCAGTATTTT. It translates to CASSSRGTGYTDTQYF. The full variable domain, with the rest looked up from reference TRBV11-2 and TRBJ2-3, is EAGVAQSPRYKIIEKRQSVAFWCNPISGHATLYWYQQILGQGPKLLIQFQNNGVVDDSQLPKDRFSAERLKGVDSTLKIQPAKLEDSAVYLCASSSRGTGYTDTQYFGPGTRLTVL.

This clonotype occurred a few times. The chain employs TRBV5-1 and TRBJ2-3; 8 positions agree with TRBD1. The ends lost 4 bases at V and 0 bases at J; junction bases unmatched: 4. This CDR3 is 15 amino acids long. Germline CDR1 reads SGHRS; CDR2 reads YFSETQ. The CDR3 nucleotides are TGCGCCAGCAGCCCGGGACAGGCGAGCACAGATACGCAGTATTTT. Protein product: CASSPGQASTDTQYF.

Ten or more counts support this clonotype. The chain uses TRBV7-9 and TRBJ1-6; D may be TRBD1 (5 bases). CDR1 is SEHNR and CDR2 is FQNEAQ in the germline V gene (reference sequence). V was clipped by 5 bases and J by 4 bases, with 15 bases between them. This CDR3 contains 16 residues. The CDR3 DNA follows: TGTGCCAGCAGCCCCGCGCTGACAGCATATAATTCACCCCTCCACTTT. Translated: CASSPALTAYNSPLHF.

This clonotype came up many times. V gene TRBV20-1 combines with J gene TRBJ2-5; D is perhaps TRBD2 (6 bases). Germline CDR1 DFQATT, CDR2 SNEGSKA (reference sequence). The ends were cut back, 3 bases at V and 5 bases at J, with 13 bases in the middle. The CDR3 contains 13 residues. The CDR3 loop reads CSASPAGLETQYF. Here the CDR3 DNA reads TGCAGTGCTAGTCCTGCGGGGCTGGAGACCCAGTACTTC.

This clonotype was detected ten times or more. The chain has TRBV28 and TRBJ2-7; unclear D gene. Deletions cut 5 bases from V and 0 bases from J, with 11 bases between. The CDR3 runs 14 residues. The V gene's germline CDR1 is MDHEN and CDR2 SYDVKM. This CDR3 reads CASSPPWSSYEQYF. CDR3 nucleotides: TGTGCCAGCAGTCCTCCGTGGAGCTCCTACGAGCAGTACTTC. Together with reference TRBV28 and TRBJ2-7, the CDR3 gives the full variable domain: DVKVTQSSRYLVKRTGEKVFLECVQDMDHENMFWYRQDPGLGLRLIYFSYDVKMKEKGDIPEGYSVSREKKERFSLILESASTNQTSMYLCASSPPWSSYEQYFGPGTRLTVT.

This sequence joins TRBV19 and TRBJ2-1; a possible D gene is TRBD2 (6 bases). V lost 2 bases and J lost 5, with 22 bases in between. In germline, CDR1 is LNHDA, CDR2 SQIVND (reference sequence). The CDR3 sequence is 18 residues long. CDR3 in amino acids: CASSILPGSSGPHNEQFF. Written as DNA, the CDR3 is TGTGCCAGTAGTATACTGCCCGGGTCCAGCGGGCCCCACAATGAGCAGTTCTTC.

This clonotype showed up just a few times. The chain joins TRBV28 to TRBJ2-1; 8 positions agree with TRBD1. J lost 6 bases, V lost 3 bases, and 10 bases had no gene match. This CDR3 has 16 residues. CDR1 is MDHEN, CDR2 SYDVKM, per germline. The CDR3: CASSFPRTGHFNEQFF. The CDR3 DNA is TGTGCCAGCAGTTTTCCCAGGACAGGGCATTTCAATGAGCAGTTCTTC.

This clonotype was picked up a small number of times. The genes are TRBV12-3 or TRBV12-4 and TRBJ2-1; 8 bases match TRBD2. J gave up 3 bases and V 6 bases, and 10 bases lay outside the gene matches. The CDR3 has 16 residues. The CDR3 region is CASRKSSGPYYNEQFF. CDR3 DNA sequence: TGTGCCAGCAGGAAATCTAGCGGGCCTTACTACAATGAGCAGTTCTTC.

The chain joins TRBV7-2 to TRBJ2-5; possibly TRBD1 for D (6 bases). Germline CDR1 SGHTA, CDR2 FQGNSA. The CDR3 is made up of 14 amino acids. V lost 5 bases to trimming and J lost 4 bases, with 14 bases between them. The CDR3 DNA is TGTGCCAGCAGCCCAAGGACAGATAGAGAGACCCAGTACTTC. Its protein product is CASSPRTDRETQYF. Variable domain in full (rest from reference TRBV7-2 and TRBJ2-5): GAGVSQSPSNKVTEKGKDVELRCDPISGHTALYWYRQSLGQGLEFLIYFQGNSAPDKSGLPSDRFSAERTGGSVSTLTIQRTQQEDSAVYLCASSPRTDRETQYFGPGTRLLVL.

This clonotype was detected many times. The chain links TRBV11-2 to TRBJ2-3; 12 nucleotides agree with TRBD2. The germline V gene encodes CDR1 SGHAT and CDR2 FQNNGV. V gave up 7 bases and J gave up 4 bases; unmatched junction bases: 12. The CDR3 covers 17 residues. Written as DNA, the CDR3 is TGTGCCAGCAAAGGACTAGCGGGATGGTCCACCGCAGATACGCAGTATTTT. It codes for CASKGLAGWSTADTQYF.

The chain links TRBV12-3 or TRBV12-4 to TRBJ2-2; perhaps TRBD1 as D (6 bases). The CDR3 consists of 14 residues. V shed 5 bases and J shed 6 bases, with 13 bases lying between them. The chain's CDR3 is CASSPGQTPGELFF. The CDR3 nucleotides are TGTGCCAGCAGTCCAGGACAGACCCCCGGGGAGCTGTTTTTT.

This chain joins TRBV7-3 and TRBJ1-5; 8 bases map to TRBD1. This CDR3 spans 17 amino acids. The germline V gene has CDR1 SGHTA and CDR2 FQGTGA. J was trimmed by 4 bases and V by 1 base; bases with no gene match: 9. CDR3 coding DNA: TGTGCCAGCAGCTTAATGGCAGGGGGCGTGGGGAATCAGCCCCAGCATTTT. Its protein product is CASSLMAGGVGNQPQHF.

The chain is built from TRBV9 and TRBJ2-1; D is possibly TRBD2 (6 bases). CDR1 is SGDLS, CDR2 YYNGEE, per germline. The CDR3 contains 14 residues. V gave up 0 bases and J gave up 5 bases, with 9 bases separating them. The CDR3 nucleotides read TGTGCCAGCAGCGTAGGACGGGGGAACAATGAGCAGTTCTTC. It translates to CASSVGRGNNEQFF.

The chain couples TRBV5-4 to TRBJ2-5, with D perhaps TRBD2 (6 bases). The CDR3 extends over 15 amino acids. With 6 bases removed from V and 5 bases from J, the gap between germline ends came to 20 bases. The germline gives CDR1 SGHNT, CDR2 YYREEE (reference sequence). For the CDR3, the DNA is TGTGCCAGCAACTCCCGGGAGCAGGGTATGGAGACCCAGTACTTC. This codes for CASNSREQGMETQYF.